This TCR beta chain was captured in a study of cytomegalovirus exposure and HLA in healthy donors. Notes on the study in general: Rare TCR sequences dominated, though some public TCRs recurred in many donors. The CMV antigen specificity of a few CMV-associated chains was confirmed through in vitro analysis.

PCR amplification relied on 60 Vbeta primers (plus 13 Jbeta primers). Method: immunoSEQ multiplex PCR; TCRdb's copy keeps in-frame clones and lacks some. The sample has 150,000 to 200,000 clones, about three quarters seen once. With 2 bases clipped from V and 1 base from J, the junction kept 4 bases outside the gene matches. There are 16 residues in the CDR3. The V gene's germline CDR1 is MNHEY and CDR2 SMNVEV (reference sequence). As to this clone: The target antigen is unknown.

The source of this sequence is a woman in her 40s in good health and CMV-seronegative. V usage is TRBV27 and J usage is TRBJ2-2; 7 nucleotides align to TRBD2. The sample taken for sequencing was PBMCs. The CDR3 loop reads CASSLLSGENTGELFF. Here the CDR3 DNA reads TGTGCCAGCAGTTTACTGAGCGGGGAGAACACCGGGGAGCTGTTTTTT.